These 5 T cell receptor beta chains were sequenced from one sample in a study of CD8+ T cells in alopecia areata. RNA extraction was followed by reverse transcription into cDNA, which acted as the sequencing template. Libraries were prepared by immunoSEQ multiplex PCR; TCRdb keeps only in-frame clonotypes and omits some of them. The sample has about 120,000 clones; 50% to 75% are singletons. The treatment is: oral pan-JAK inhibitor, 5-10 mg twice daily. Source: CD8+ T cells sorted from blood, taken at week 4, from a patient treated with tofacitinib. The source of these receptors is a human donor with alopecia areata.

This clone was recorded a few times. CDR3 loop: CSARGNTEAFF. CDR3 in DNA: TGCAGTGCTAGAGGTAACACTGAAGCTTTCTTT. J is TRBJ1-1 and V is TRBV20-1; no reliable D call. V was trimmed by 1 base and J by 2 bases, leaving 2 bases between them. The CDR3 consists of 11 residues. The germline gives CDR1 DFQATT, CDR2 SNEGSKA (reference sequence).

This chain joins TRBV30 and TRBJ2-5; possible D gene TRBD2, 5 bases. The CDR3 runs to 14 residues. The germline V gene has CDR1 GTSNPN and CDR2 SVGIG (reference sequence). The germline V and J ends were trimmed by 0 bases and 4 bases, with 12 bases remaining between them. CDR3 in amino acids: CAWSVWTAGETQYF. CDR3 sequence (DNA): TGTGCCTGGAGTGTATGGACGGCGGGAGAGACCCAGTACTTC.

The chain links TRBV7-2 to TRBJ2-3, with D perhaps matching TRBD1 or TRBD2 (6 bases each). Trimming stripped 2 bases from V and 1 base from J, with 22 bases between. Germline CDR1 reads SGHTA; CDR2 reads FQGNSA. The CDR3 contains 19 residues. The DNA of the CDR3 is TGTGCCAGCAGCTTACCTTATGAGTCTGCGGGGACACGCACAGATACGCAGTATTTT. This encodes CASSLPYESAGTRTDTQYF.

The V gene is TRBV29-1, the J gene TRBJ1-2, with D hard to call. Germline V gene lookup returns CDR1 SQVTM and CDR2 ANQGSEA. The CDR3 loop spans 13 amino acids. V was trimmed by 7 bases and J by 4 bases, leaving 16 bases between them. CDR3 residues: CSARGSDFYGYTF. As DNA, the CDR3 is TGCAGCGCCCGAGGTTCGGATTTCTATGGCTACACCTTC. The whole variable domain, remainder taken from reference TRBV29-1 and TRBJ1-2, is SAVISQKPSRDICQRGTSLTIQCQVDSQVTMMFWYRQQPGQSLTLIATANQGSEATYESGFVIDKFPISRPNLTFSTLTVSNMSPEDSSIYLCSARGSDFYGYTFGSGTRLTVV.

The chain carries TRBV7-6 and TRBJ2-7; D may be TRBD1 (6 bases). Deletions cut 5 bases from V and 0 bases from J, with 11 bases between. The CDR3 totals 14 residues. CDR1 and CDR2 from the germline V gene are SGHVS and FNYEAQ. This CDR3 is CASSRNRDSYEQYF. CDR3 nucleotide sequence: TGTGCCAGCAGCCGGAACAGGGACTCCTACGAGCAGTACTTC. The full variable domain, with the rest looked up from reference TRBV7-6 and TRBJ2-7, is GAGVSQSPRYKVTKRGQDVALRCDPISGHVSLYWYRQALGQGPEFLTYFNYEAQQDKSGLPNDRFSAERPEGSISTLTIQRTEQRDSAMYRCASSRNRDSYEQYFGPGTRLTVT.